Detailed here is one T cell receptor beta chain. Thyroid ultrasound, orbital computed tomography, clinical symptoms, and serum thyroxine and TRAb underpinned diagnoses. This sample is part of a study of T cells in Graves' hyperthyroidism and ophthalmopathy. Amplification of TCR beta CDR3 regions used RNA as the template. A first-round RT-PCR of the TCR CDR3 used the HTBI primer set. A single record per CDR3 protein comes from TCRdb applying MiXCR to the multiplex PCR reads. The sample shows almost 500,000 distinct CDR3 sequences, under 25% of them seen only once. CDR1 and CDR2 (germline): SGHRS, YFSETQ. Deletions cut 6 bases from V and 1 base from J, with 17 bases between. CDR3 length: 15 residues.

The specimen was blood. The receptor's source is an older woman with Graves' ophthalmopathy. The J gene is TRBJ2-7, the V gene TRBV5-1; a weak D match, TRBD2 (6 bases). CDR3 DNA sequence: TGCGCCAGCACCGGGGGAACTTTAAGATCCTACGAGCAGTACTTC. This encodes CASTGGTLRSYEQYF.